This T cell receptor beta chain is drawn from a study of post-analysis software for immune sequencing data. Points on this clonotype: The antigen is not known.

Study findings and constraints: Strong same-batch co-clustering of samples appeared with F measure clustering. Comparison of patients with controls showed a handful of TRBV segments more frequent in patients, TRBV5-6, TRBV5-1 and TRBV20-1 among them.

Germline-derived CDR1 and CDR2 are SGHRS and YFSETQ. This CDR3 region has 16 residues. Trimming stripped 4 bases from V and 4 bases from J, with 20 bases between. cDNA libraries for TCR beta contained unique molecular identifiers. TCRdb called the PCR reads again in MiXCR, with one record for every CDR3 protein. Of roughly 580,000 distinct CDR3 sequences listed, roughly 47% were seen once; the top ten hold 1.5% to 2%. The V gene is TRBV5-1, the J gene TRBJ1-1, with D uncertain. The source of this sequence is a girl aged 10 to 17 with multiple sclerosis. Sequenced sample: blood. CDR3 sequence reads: CASSLWFERVITEAFF. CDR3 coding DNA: TGCGCCAGCAGCCTCTGGTTTGAGAGGGTAATCACTGAAGCTTTCTTT.